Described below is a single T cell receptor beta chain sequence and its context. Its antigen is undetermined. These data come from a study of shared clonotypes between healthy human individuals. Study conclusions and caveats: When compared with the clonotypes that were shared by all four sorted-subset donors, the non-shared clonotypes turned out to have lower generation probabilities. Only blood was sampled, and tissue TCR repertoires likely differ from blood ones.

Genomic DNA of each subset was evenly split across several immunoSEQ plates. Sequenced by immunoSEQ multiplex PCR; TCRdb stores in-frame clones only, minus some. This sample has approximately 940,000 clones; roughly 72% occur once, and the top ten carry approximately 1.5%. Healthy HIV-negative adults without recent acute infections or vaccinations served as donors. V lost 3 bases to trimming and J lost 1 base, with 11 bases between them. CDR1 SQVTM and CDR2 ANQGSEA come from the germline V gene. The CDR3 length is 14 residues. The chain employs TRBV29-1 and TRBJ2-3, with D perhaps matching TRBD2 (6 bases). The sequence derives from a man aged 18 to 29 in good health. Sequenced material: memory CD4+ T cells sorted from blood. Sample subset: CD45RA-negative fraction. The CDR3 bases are TGCAGCGTTGATTGGGCTAGCGGCACAGATACGCAGTATTTT. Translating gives CSVDWASGTDTQYF.